Below are 30 T cell receptor beta chains sequenced from a single sample in a study of T cell clones after liver transplantation. Assay: immunoSEQ multiplex PCR; the TCRdb copy retains only in-frame clones and omits some. In the table there are roughly 70,000 clones, 80% of which are singletons. The material sequenced was CD4+ T cells from blood, taken before liver transplant. These receptors were collected from a human donor who received a liver transplant.

This chain links TRBV7-9 with TRBJ1-2; D gene ambiguous. The CDR3 is made up of 16 amino acids. Germline V gene lookup returns CDR1 SEHNR and CDR2 FQNEAQ (reference sequence). Trimming stripped 0 bases from V and 4 bases from J, with 15 bases between. CDR3: CASSLALARPTYGYTF. The CDR3 bases are TGTGCCAGCAGCTTAGCGCTCGCCAGGCCCACCTATGGCTACACCTTC.

The rearrangement joins TRBV29-1 to TRBJ1-1; a weak D match, TRBD1 (6 bases). Trimming removed 6 bases from V and 4 bases from J, with 12 bases in between. CDR3 size: 12 residues. Germline loops: CDR1 SQVTM, CDR2 ANQGSEA. For the CDR3, the DNA is TGCAGCGTGGGGGCTCGGAGCACTGAAGCTTTCTTT. It specifies CSVGARSTEAFF.

The gene calls are TRBV6-6 and TRBJ2-1, with TRBD1 identical over 7 bases. J lost 10 bases, V lost 6 bases, and 6 bases had no gene match. Germline values: CDR1 MNHNY, CDR2 SVGAGI (reference sequence). The CDR3 is made up of 12 amino acids. In nucleotides, the CDR3 is TGTGCCAGCAGGACCACAGGGGAAGAGCAGTTCTTC. Its translation: CASRTTGEEQFF.

In this sample, this clone turned up once. V and J are TRBV2 and TRBJ1-5, with unresolved D. CDR1 is SNHLY and CDR2 is FYNNEI in the germline V gene. CDR3 size: 12 residues. V was cut by 3 bases and J by 0 bases, with 0 bases left in between. CDR3: CASSDSNQPQHF. The CDR3 nucleotides are TGTGCCAGCAGTGATAGCAATCAGCCCCAGCATTTT. Using reference TRBV2 and TRBJ1-5 for the parts outside the CDR3, the full variable domain is EPEVTQTPSHQVTQMGQEVILRCVPISNHLYFYWYRQILGQKVEFLVSFYNNEISEKSEIFDDQFSVERPDGSNFTLKIRSTKLEDSAMYFCASSDSNQPQHFGDGTRLSIL.

The chain joins TRBV28 to TRBJ1-3; D is uncertain. V was trimmed by 6 bases and J by 7 bases, leaving 13 bases between them. The CDR3 contains 13 residues. CDR1 and CDR2 (germline): MDHEN, SYDVKM. As DNA, the CDR3 is TGTGCCAGCAGCACGGTAGGCTTGAACACCATATATTTT. This sequence encodes CASSTVGLNTIYF.

Only a few counts were recorded for this clone. The CDR3 here is CASGPNYEQYF. CDR3 in DNA: TGTGCCAGCGGTCCCAACTACGAGCAGTACTTC. The chain carries TRBV11-2 and TRBJ2-7; no clear D gene. CDR1 and CDR2 (germline): SGHAT, FQNNGV. V was cut by 8 bases and J by 3 bases, with 8 bases left in between. The CDR3 runs to 11 residues. The variable domain in full, completed from reference TRBV11-2 and TRBJ2-7, reads EAGVAQSPRYKIIEKRQSVAFWCNPISGHATLYWYQQILGQGPKLLIQFQNNGVVDDSQLPKDRFSAERLKGVDSTLKIQPAKLEDSAVYLCASGPNYEQYFGPGTRLTVT.

The chain combines TRBV6-6 with TRBJ2-3, with a possible D match to TRBD2 (5 bases). The V end was cut by 5 bases, the J end by 6 bases, with 15 bases between. This CDR3 has 14 residues. CDR1 and CDR2 from the germline V gene are MNHNY and SVGAGI (reference sequence). CDR3 in amino acids: CASSPRGRPDTQYF. The CDR3 nucleotides read TGTGCCAGCAGTCCCCGCGGGCGCCCGGATACGCAGTATTTT.

The genes are TRBV15 and TRBJ2-2; unclear D gene. The CDR3 sequence is 13 residues long. Looked up from germline, CDR1 is LNHNV and CDR2 is YYDKDF (reference sequence). V shed 0 bases and J shed 7 bases, with 6 bases lying between them. CDR3 sequence (DNA): TGTGCCACCAGCAGAGAGGGCCTCGGGGAGCTGTTTTTT. Translated: CATSREGLGELFF.

The chain has TRBV7-2 and TRBJ2-1; possibly TRBD1 for D (5 bases). The CDR3 runs 15 residues. Between the trimmed V and J ends, which lost 7 bases and 0 bases, there was a span of 13 bases. The germline gives CDR1 SGHTA, CDR2 FQGNSA. The CDR3 sequence: CASTTGQSSYNEQFF. CDR3 sequence (DNA): TGTGCCAGCACCACAGGTCAGAGCTCCTACAATGAGCAGTTCTTC.

The genes are TRBV4-1 and TRBJ1-2; D remains ambiguous. This CDR3 contains 13 residues. In germline, CDR1 is MGHRA, CDR2 YSYEKL. Deletions cut 4 bases from V and 4 bases from J, with 10 bases between. DNA for the CDR3: TGCGCCAGCAGCCCCGGACCGGGCTATGGCTACACCTTC. Translation gives CASSPGPGYGYTF.

The chain links TRBV9 to TRBJ2-5, with D unclear. The CDR3 consists of 15 residues. The V end lost 0 bases, the J end lost 0 bases, and 9 bases lay between the germline ends. CDR1 and CDR2 from the germline V gene are SGDLS and YYNGEE. As DNA, the CDR3 is TGTGCCAGCAGCGTAGGGGCCATAGACCAAGAGACCCAGTACTTC. It translates to CASSVGAIDQETQYF. The whole variable domain, filled in from reference TRBV9 and TRBJ2-5, reads DSGVTQTPKHLITATGQRVTLRCSPRSGDLSVYWYQQSLDQGLQFLIQYYNGEERAKGNILERFSAQQFPDLHSELNLSSLELGDSALYFCASSVGAIDQETQYFGPGTRLLVL.

In nucleotides, the CDR3 is TGTGCCAGCAGCCGGACTAGTGCGAAACCTCTTTCTGGGGAAGAGACCCAGTACTTC. Its protein product is CASSRTSAKPLSGEETQYF. The chain combines TRBV21-1 with TRBJ2-5; TRBD2 is the table's D call and was not checked against the DNA. TRBV21-1 has pseudogene status. This CDR3 has 19 amino acids.

The V and J genes are TRBV2 and TRBJ2-3; D is uncertain. Between the trimmed V and J ends, which lost 9 bases and 3 bases, there was a span of 10 bases. The CDR3 is 12 residues long. Germline V gives CDR1 SNHLY, CDR2 FYNNEI. The CDR3 region has the DNA TGTGCCAGTGGCGTTTCTACAGATACGCAGTATTTT. Translation gives CASGVSTDTQYF.

V is TRBV11-1 and J is TRBJ2-1; D not certain. The germline gives CDR1 SGHAT, CDR2 FQDESV (reference sequence). The CDR3 consists of 13 residues. V was pared by 2 bases and J by 7 bases, with 9 bases between. CDR3 in amino acids: CASSLTLGNEQFF. CDR3 DNA: TGTGCCAGCAGCTTAACCCTGGGGAATGAGCAGTTCTTC.

V is TRBV7-9 and J is TRBJ2-5, with a tentative D call TRBD1 (6 bases). The CDR3 totals 14 residues. Trimming took off 4 bases at V and 4 bases at J, with 13 bases between the two ends. Per the germline V gene, CDR1 is SEHNR and CDR2 is FQNEAQ (reference sequence). The CDR3 sequence: CASSSNTGTETQYF. As DNA, the CDR3 is TGTGCCAGCAGCTCGAACACAGGGACAGAGACCCAGTACTTC.

This clone was seen once. The junction departs from germline at one end; a sequencing error may be responsible. The V and J genes are TRBV2 and TRBJ1-2; TRBD1 might be the D (5 bases). This CDR3 has 14 residues. CDR1 SNHLY and CDR2 FYNNEI come from the germline V gene. CDR3 region: CASSSGQVVMGYAF. CDR3 in DNA: TGTGCCAGCAGTTCGGGGCAGGTTGTGATGGGCTACGCCTTC.

This clone was observed a few times. The V and J genes are TRBV6-1 and TRBJ2-7; 11 nucleotides align to TRBD2. CDR1 is MNHNS, CDR2 SASEGT, per germline. Trimming at V came to 4 bases and at J to 1 base, leaving 3 bases not matched to a gene. The CDR3 has 15 residues. The CDR3 loop reads CASSGRTSGSYEQYF. The CDR3 DNA reads as TGTGCCAGCAGTGGACGGACTAGCGGGTCCTACGAGCAGTACTTC.

The V and J genes are TRBV5-6 and TRBJ2-1; 10 bases fit TRBD1. Trimming cost V 5 bases and J 5 bases; bases outside gene matches: 16. The V gene's germline CDR1 is SGHDT and CDR2 YYEEEE. This CDR3 spans 18 amino acids. CDR3 loop: CASSLFAGQGRLNNEQFF. CDR3 bases: TGTGCCAGCAGTCTTTTTGCGGGACAGGGGAGGTTGAACAATGAGCAGTTCTTC.

This chain links TRBV28 with TRBJ1-4, with D unresolved. This CDR3 has 13 residues. V was pared by 1 base and J by 6 bases, with 6 bases between. Germline V CDR1 and CDR2: MDHEN, SYDVKM. CDR3 sequence reads: CASSLYSDEKLFF. CDR3 bases: TGTGCCAGCAGTTTATACAGCGATGAAAAACTGTTTTTT.

V is TRBV5-6 and J is TRBJ2-1; D may match TRBD1 or TRBD2 (5 bases each). The CDR3 runs 12 residues. Trimming shortened V by 2 bases and J by 11 bases, and 11 bases separated the two germline ends. Germline CDR1 and CDR2: SGHDT and YYEEEE. CDR3 DNA sequence: TGTGCCAGCAGCTTTGGGGCGGGTAAGCAGTTCTTC. It codes for CASSFGAGKQFF.

The chain recombines TRBV5-4 with TRBJ2-1; D is ambiguous. Trimming cost V 3 bases and J 8 bases, with 9 bases left between them. Per germline, CDR1 SGHNT and CDR2 YYREEE (reference sequence). The CDR3 has 12 residues. Written as DNA, the CDR3 is TGTGCCAGCAGCTCCTCAACGGATGAGCAGTTCTTC. It specifies CASSSSTDEQFF.

This clone came up a few times. The same CDR3 can be traced to other DNA sequences in this sample. V is TRBV18 and J is TRBJ2-5; D ambiguous. V shed 3 bases and J shed 5 bases, with 4 bases lying between them. The CDR3 has 11 residues. Germline lookup yields CDR1 KGHSH and CDR2 LQKENI. The chain's CDR3 is CASSPGETQYF. The CDR3 nucleotides are TGTGCCAGCTCACCGGGGGAGACCCAGTACTTC. Filled out from reference TRBV18 and TRBJ2-5, the complete variable domain reads NAGVMQNPRHLVRRRGQEARLRCSPMKGHSHVYWYRQLPEEGLKFMVYLQKENIIDESGMPKERFSAEFPKEGPSILRIQQVVRGDSAAYFCASSPGETQYFGPGTRLLVL.

The rearrangement joins TRBV19 to TRBJ1-5; 8 positions agree with TRBD1. Germline V gene lookup returns CDR1 LNHDA and CDR2 SQIVND (reference sequence). The CDR3 has 15 residues. With V trimmed by 7 bases and J by 4 bases, 9 bases remained unmatched. This chain's CDR3 is CASTKQGVGNQPQHF. In DNA, the CDR3 is TGTGCCAGTACTAAACAGGGGGTTGGAAATCAGCCCCAGCATTTT.

J is TRBJ2-3 and V is TRBV29-1, with D maybe TRBD2 (6 bases). Between the trimmed V and J ends, which lost 2 bases and 3 bases, there was a span of 12 bases. The CDR3 is made up of 14 amino acids. Germline loops: CDR1 SQVTM, CDR2 ANQGSEA. The CDR3 nucleotides read TGCAGCGTTGAATGGCTAGCGAGAACAGATACGCAGTATTTT. This gives the protein CSVEWLARTDTQYF.

The CDR3 loop is CASSITGGTNYGYTF. The CDR3 DNA sequence: TGTGCCAGTAGTATTACAGGGGGAACTAACTATGGCTACACCTTC. The genes are TRBV19 and TRBJ1-2; 8 nucleotides agree with TRBD1. V trimming: 3 bases; J trimming: 0 bases; junction bases outside the gene matches: 3. The CDR3 extends over 15 amino acids. Germline CDR1 reads LNHDA; CDR2 reads SQIVND (reference sequence). Full variable domain (remainder filled in from reference TRBV19 and TRBJ1-2): DGGITQSPKYLFRKEGQNVTLSCEQNLNHDAMYWYRQDPGQGLRLIYYSQIVNDFQKGDIAEGYSVSREKKESFPLTVTSAQKNPTAFYLCASSITGGTNYGYTFGSGTRLTVV.

This chain connects TRBV19 to TRBJ2-1, with D perhaps TRBD2 (5 bases). Germline lookup yields CDR1 LNHDA and CDR2 SQIVND (reference sequence). With 1 base removed from V and 12 bases from J, the gap between germline ends came to 13 bases. The CDR3 totals 13 residues. CDR3 loop: CASSIAAGAGQFF. The CDR3 nucleotides are TGTGCCAGTAGTATAGCGGCCGGCGCGGGGCAGTTCTTC.

This sequence joins TRBV5-4 and TRBJ2-5, with a possible D match to TRBD1 (5 bases). The ends were cut back, 1 base at V and 4 bases at J, with 14 bases in the middle. The CDR3 loop spans 15 amino acids. CDR1 SGHNT and CDR2 YYREEE come from the germline V gene (reference sequence). CDR3 bases: TGTGCCAGCAGCTTGACTAAGGGGATCGGAGAGACCCAGTACTTC. As protein: CASSLTKGIGETQYF. The full variable domain, rest sourced from reference TRBV5-4 and TRBJ2-5, is ETGVTQSPTHLIKTRGQQVTLRCSSQSGHNTVSWYQQALGQGPQFIFQYYREEENGRGNFPPRFSGLQFPNYSSELNVNALELDDSALYLCASSLTKGIGETQYFGPGTRLLVL.

This clone is a singleton in its sample. This chain joins TRBV19 and TRBJ1-4, with 7 bases identical to TRBD1. The CDR3 extends over 15 amino acids. CDR1 is LNHDA and CDR2 is SQIVND in the germline V gene (reference sequence). With 5 bases clipped from V and 7 bases from J, the junction kept 10 bases outside the gene matches. The CDR3 loop is CASSFSDRTSEKLFF. The CDR3 region has the DNA TGTGCCAGTAGTTTCTCGGACAGGACGAGTGAAAAACTGTTTTTT.

Only a few counts were recorded for this clone. J is TRBJ1-5 and V is TRBV18; the D gene is possibly TRBD1 (5 bases). Germline V lookup: CDR1 KGHSH, CDR2 LQKENI. Trimming shortened V by 6 bases and J by 9 bases, and 18 bases separated the two germline ends. The CDR3 length is 14 residues. The CDR3, as DNA: TGTGCCAGCTCGCCCACAGGCCTCCTAGGGCCCCAGCATTTT. Its translation is CASSPTGLLGPQHF.

The chain joins TRBV19 to TRBJ2-1; D is unclear. The CDR3 has 15 residues. Germline values: CDR1 LNHDA, CDR2 SQIVND (reference sequence). V lost 6 bases and J lost 0, with 12 bases in between. The CDR3 DNA reads TGTGCCAGTAGCCGGGCGGTGAGCTCCTACAATGAGCAGTTCTTC. It translates to CASSRAVSSYNEQFF.